This TCR beta chain is drawn from a study of T cell responses to AZD1222 COVID-19 vaccine. Assay: immunoSEQ multiplex PCR; the TCRdb copy retains only in-frame clones and omits some. The table has around 120,000 clones, 80% to 95% seen once; the top ten hold over 7.5%. The CDR3 extends over 15 amino acids. Germline CDR1 SEHNR, CDR2 FQNEAQ (reference sequence). The J segment lost 8 bases and the V segment lost 5 bases, leaving 9 bases of the junction unmatched. A remark on this clone: Its antigen remains unidentified.

Study outcomes and limitations: Most donors were white British and more were female, and clonal diversity was possibly underestimated. Two AZD1222 administrations were followed by greater Spike-specific TCR breadth and depth. The span of vaccine-associated CD4 TCRs extended across spike, with dominance at 160-218 and 743-854.

V is TRBV7-9 and J is TRBJ2-1; the match to TRBD2 covers 10 bases. The TCR was taken from an adult who received the AZD1222 COVID-19 vaccine. The specimen was peripheral blood, collected 28 days after the second AZD1222 dose. The CDR3 nucleotides are TGTGCCAGCAGCCGTCTAGCGGGAGTTTACGATGAGCAGTTCTTC. This encodes CASSRLAGVYDEQFF.